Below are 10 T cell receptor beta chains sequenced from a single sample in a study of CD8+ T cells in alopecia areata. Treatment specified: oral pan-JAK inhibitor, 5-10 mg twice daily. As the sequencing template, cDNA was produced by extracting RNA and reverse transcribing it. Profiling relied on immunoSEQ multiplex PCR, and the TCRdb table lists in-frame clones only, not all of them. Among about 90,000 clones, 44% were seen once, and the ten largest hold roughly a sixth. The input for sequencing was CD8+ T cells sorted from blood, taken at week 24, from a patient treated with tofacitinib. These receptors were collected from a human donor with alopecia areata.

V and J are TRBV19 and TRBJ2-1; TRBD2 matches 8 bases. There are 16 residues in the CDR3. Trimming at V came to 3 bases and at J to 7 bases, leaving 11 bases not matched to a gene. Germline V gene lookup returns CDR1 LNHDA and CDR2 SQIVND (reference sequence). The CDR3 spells CASSMGVGTRVNEQFF. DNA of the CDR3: TGTGCCAGTAGTATGGGGGTAGGGACTAGAGTTAATGAGCAGTTCTTC.

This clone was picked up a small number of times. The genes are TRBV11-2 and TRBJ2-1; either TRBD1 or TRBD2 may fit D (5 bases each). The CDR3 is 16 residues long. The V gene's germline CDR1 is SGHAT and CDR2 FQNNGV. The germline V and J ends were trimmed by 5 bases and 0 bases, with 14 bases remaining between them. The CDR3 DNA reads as TGTGCCAGCAGCCGAAGTGGGGGAGTCTCCTACAATGAGCAGTTCTTC. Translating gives CASSRSGGVSYNEQFF.

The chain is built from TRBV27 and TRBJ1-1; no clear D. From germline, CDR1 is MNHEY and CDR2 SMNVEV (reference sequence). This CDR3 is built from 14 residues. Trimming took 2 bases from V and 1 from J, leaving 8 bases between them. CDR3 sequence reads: CASSLSAANTEAFF. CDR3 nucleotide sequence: TGTGCCAGCAGTTTAAGCGCAGCGAACACTGAAGCTTTCTTT.

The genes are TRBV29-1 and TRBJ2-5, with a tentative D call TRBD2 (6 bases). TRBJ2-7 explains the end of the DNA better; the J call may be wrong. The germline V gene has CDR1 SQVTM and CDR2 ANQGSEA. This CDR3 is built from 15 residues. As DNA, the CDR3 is TGCAGCGTTGAAGGGGTAGCGGATAACACCTACGAGCAGTACTTC. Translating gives CSVEGVADNTYEQYF.

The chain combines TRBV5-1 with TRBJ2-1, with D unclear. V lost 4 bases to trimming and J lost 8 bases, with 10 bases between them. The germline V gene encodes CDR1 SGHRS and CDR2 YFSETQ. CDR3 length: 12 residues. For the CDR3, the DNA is TGCGCCAGCAGCATTAATAGGGATGAGCAGTTCTTC. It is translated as CASSINRDEQFF.

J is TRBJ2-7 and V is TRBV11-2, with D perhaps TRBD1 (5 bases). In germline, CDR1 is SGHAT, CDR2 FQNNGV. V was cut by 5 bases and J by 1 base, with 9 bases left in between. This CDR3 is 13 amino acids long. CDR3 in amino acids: CASSKTGSYEQYF. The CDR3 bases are TGTGCCAGCAGCAAAACAGGATCCTACGAGCAGTACTTC.

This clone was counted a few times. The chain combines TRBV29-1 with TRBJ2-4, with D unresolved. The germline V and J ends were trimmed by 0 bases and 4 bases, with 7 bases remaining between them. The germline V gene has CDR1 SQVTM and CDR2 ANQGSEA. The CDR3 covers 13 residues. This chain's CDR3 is CSVEDGRKNIQYF. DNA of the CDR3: TGCAGCGTTGAAGATGGAAGGAAAAACATTCAGTACTTC.

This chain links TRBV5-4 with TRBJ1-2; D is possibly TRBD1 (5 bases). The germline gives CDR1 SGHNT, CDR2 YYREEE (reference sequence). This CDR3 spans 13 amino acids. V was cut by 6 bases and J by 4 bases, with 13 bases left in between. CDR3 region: CASIGGGGYGYTF. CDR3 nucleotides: TGTGCCAGCATCGGGGGTGGTGGCTATGGCTACACCTTC.

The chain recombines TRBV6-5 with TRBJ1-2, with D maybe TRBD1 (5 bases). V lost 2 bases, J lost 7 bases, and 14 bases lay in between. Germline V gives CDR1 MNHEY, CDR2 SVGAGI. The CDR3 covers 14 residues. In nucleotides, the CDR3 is TGTGCCAGCAGTTACCGCTCAACCGGGGGTGGCTACACCTTC. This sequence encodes CASSYRSTGGGYTF.

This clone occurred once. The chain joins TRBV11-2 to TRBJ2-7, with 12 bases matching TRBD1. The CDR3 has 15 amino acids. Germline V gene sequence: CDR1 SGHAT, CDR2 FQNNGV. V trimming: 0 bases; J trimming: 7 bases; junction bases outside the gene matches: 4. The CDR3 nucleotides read TGTGCCAGCAGCTTAGAGGGACAGGGGGCTTGGGAGCAGTACTTC. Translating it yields CASSLEGQGAWEQYF.